The clone carrying this T cell receptor (beta chain) was observed a few times. Its matching antigen is unknown. Molecules of cDNA were individually given unique molecular identifiers that were attached to them. Each CDR3 protein is one row after TCRdb ran MiXCR on the 5' RACE reads. The table includes roughly 70,000 distinct CDR3 sequences, roughly 21% detected once. CDR3 length: 11 amino acids. Germline values: CDR1 DFQATT, CDR2 SNEGSKA (reference sequence). The germline V and J ends were trimmed by 3 bases and 9 bases, with 9 bases remaining between them. These data come from a study of early T cells in non-severe SARS-CoV-2 infection. Overall study: Whole-blood bulk RNA, unsorted, was sequenced, and chains were unpaired. Study findings and constraints: The study's VDJdb matching favored anti-spike CD8 responses and missed private and CD4 specificities.

Sequenced material: whole blood, taken at baseline. The sequence was obtained from an adult who was a healthcare worker with PCR-confirmed SARS-CoV-2 infection or an uninfected control (not recorded which). V gene TRBV20-1 combines with J gene TRBJ2-1; D gene unclear. CDR3 protein: CSARPSGEQFF. CDR3 sequence (DNA): TGCAGTGCTAGGCCTTCCGGTGAGCAGTTCTTC.